Listed here are 2 T cell receptor beta chains from one sample, sequenced in a study of blood T cell repertoires in COVID-19. Profiled with immunoSEQ multiplex PCR; TCRdb holds only in-frame clones, not every one. The profile shows under 50,000 clones, about 90% of them singletons. What was sequenced was peripheral blood. The receptors shown here come from a human donor in a cohort sampled during active COVID-19.

The rearrangement uses TRBV7-2 and TRBJ2-7, with D perhaps TRBD2 (5 bases). Germline V lookup: CDR1 SGHTA, CDR2 FQGNSA. CDR3 length equals 13 residues. With 7 bases removed from V and 0 bases from J, the gap between germline ends came to 10 bases. The CDR3 coding sequence is TGTGCCAGCAAAGACTATAACTCCTACGAGCAGTACTTC. This encodes CASKDYNSYEQYF.

The chain has TRBV7-2 and TRBJ2-3; 9 bases are shared with TRBD2. V was pared by 4 bases and J by 2 bases, with 4 bases of the junction left unmatched. CDR1 is SGHTA and CDR2 is FQGNSA in the germline V gene. The CDR3 spans 15 residues. The CDR3 protein is CASSSAGGVTDTQYF. The CDR3 nucleotides are TGTGCCAGCAGCTCAGCGGGAGGCGTCACAGATACGCAGTATTTT.